This T cell receptor beta chain emerged from a study of response to subunit inactivated influenza vaccine. Study results and caveats: Authors suggested each seasonal flu vaccination may recruit only limited numbers of new T cells.

V shed 1 base and J 10 bases; nucleotides not matched to a gene: 6. CDR3 length: 14 residues. Germline V gene lookup returns CDR1 SEHNR and CDR2 FQNEAQ (reference sequence). As regards this clonotype: What it recognizes is unknown.

TCRdb ran MiXCR on the RT-PCR reads and lists one entry per CDR3 protein. Of 650,000 to 700,000 distinct CDR3 sequences in the sample, less than 20% are singletons; the top ten hold more than 9%. The chain has TRBV7-9 and TRBJ2-1; TRBD2 aligns across 8 bases. This receptor was obtained from a man aged 50 to 60 who received an inactivated influenza vaccine. Specimen: PBMCs from blood, collected 12 days after vaccination. The CDR3, as DNA: TGTGCCAGCAGCTTAGAACTAGCGGTCCAGGAGCAGTTCTTC. Amino acids: CASSLELAVQEQFF.